Listed here are 20 T cell receptor beta chains from one sample, sequenced in a study of blood T cell repertoires in COVID-19 (dated by TCRdb to 2018 to 2021). Libraries came from the immunoSEQ multiplex PCR assay. The source is immuneACCESS, and TCRdb retained only in-frame sequences with V and J called. Part of the clones is not carried over; for the studies checked, unresolved V genes explain less than half of this, and the remainder is unexplained. The sample profile shows about 140,000 clones; around 81% of them were found once. The ten largest make up about 8% of the sample. The sample comprised peripheral blood. These receptors were obtained from a human donor in a cohort sampled during active COVID-19.

The rearrangement links TRBV7-9 to TRBJ2-1; 10 bases line up with TRBD1. CDR3 size: 18 residues. CDR1 is SEHNR, CDR2 FQNEAQ, per germline (reference sequence). V trimming: 3 bases; J trimming: 2 bases; junction bases outside the gene matches: 10. The CDR3 loop reads CASSFNYDRGPAYNEQFF. Written as DNA, the CDR3 is TGTGCCAGCAGCTTTAACTACGACAGGGGGCCCGCCTACAATGAGCAGTTCTTC.

The V gene is TRBV14, the J gene TRBJ2-1, with 7 bases aligning to TRBD1. Losses at the gene ends were 4 bases for V and 3 bases for J; bases not matched to a gene: 3. Germline assignment: CDR1 SGHDN and CDR2 FVKESK. CDR3 length equals 14 residues. CDR3 DNA: TGTGCCAGCAGCCTACAGGGGAACTACAATGAGCAGTTCTTC. Translating it yields CASSLQGNYNEQFF.

CDR3 DNA sequence: TGTGCCAGCAGCTTAGGGGTCGGGGGGGCTCCAGATACGCAGTATTTT. Translating it yields CASSLGVGGAPDTQYF. The chain recombines TRBV11-3 with TRBJ2-3; 8 bases are a match to TRBD2. The CDR3 runs to 16 residues. V lost 1 base, J lost 4 bases, and 7 bases stayed unmatched. Per germline, CDR1 SGHNT and CDR2 YENEEA. The whole variable domain, remainder taken from reference TRBV11-3 and TRBJ2-3, is EAGVVQSPRYKIIEKKQPVAFWCNPISGHNTLYWYLQNLGQGPELLIRYENEEAVDDSQLPKDRFSAERLKGVDSTLKIQPAELGDSAVYLCASSLGVGGAPDTQYFGPGTRLTVL.

This CDR3 reads CASSVDTGGRGNQPQHF. The CDR3 DNA reads as TGTGCCAGCAGCGTAGACACAGGGGGCCGGGGCAATCAGCCCCAGCATTTT. This chain connects TRBV9 to TRBJ1-5; 9 nucleotides match TRBD1. Germline V gene lookup returns CDR1 SGDLS and CDR2 YYNGEE. This CDR3 spans 17 amino acids. Trimming at V came to 0 bases and at J to 2 bases, leaving 6 bases not matched to a gene.

The CDR3 sequence: CASWLGPGGTQYF. DNA of the CDR3: TGTGCCAGCTGGCTAGGTCCAGGGGGTACGCAGTATTTT. The gene calls are TRBV6-5 and TRBJ2-3; TRBD1 matches 7 bases. CDR1 MNHEY and CDR2 SVGAGI come from the germline V gene. The CDR3 totals 13 residues. With 8 bases clipped from V and 8 bases from J, the junction kept 10 bases outside the gene matches.

This clone appeared a few times. The chain is built from TRBV5-5 and TRBJ1-1; D unresolved. V was shortened by 7 bases and J by 1 base, with 14 bases between the two germline ends. Germline assignment: CDR1 SGHKS and CDR2 YYEKEE (reference sequence). CDR3 length: 14 amino acids. The CDR3 bases are TGTGCCAGCCGAACTCGTCGGGAGAACACTGAAGCTTTCTTT. Translated, it gives CASRTRRENTEAFF.

The genes are TRBV6-5 and TRBJ1-5; D remains unclear. This CDR3 comprises 15 residues. Germline V gene data show CDR1 as MNHEY and CDR2 as SVGAGI. V lost 0 bases and J lost 9, with 15 bases in between. The chain's CDR3 is CASSYSKAGSGPQHF. CDR3 coding DNA: TGTGCCAGCAGTTACTCGAAAGCGGGGTCGGGGCCCCAGCATTTT.

This rearrangement joins TRBV27 to TRBJ2-1, with 7 bases that match TRBD1. With V trimmed by 3 bases and J by 3 bases, 5 bases remained unmatched. The germline gives CDR1 MNHEY, CDR2 SMNVEV (reference sequence). The CDR3 sequence is 15 residues long. Here the CDR3 reads CASSFSGQDYNEQFF. The CDR3 bases are TGTGCCAGCAGTTTCAGTGGACAGGACTACAATGAGCAGTTCTTC.

This sequence joins TRBV10-3 and TRBJ1-1, with 9 bases fitting TRBD1. The CDR3 runs to 15 residues. Germline lookup yields CDR1 ENHRY and CDR2 SYGVKD. V lost 7 bases and J lost 2; bases outside the gene matches: 8. The chain's CDR3 is CAITPGQGGNTEAFF. The CDR3 nucleotides are TGTGCCATCACTCCGGGACAGGGAGGAAACACTGAAGCTTTCTTT.

This sequence joins TRBV7-6 and TRBJ2-2; 11 bases agree with TRBD1. Germline V CDR1 and CDR2: SGHVS, FNYEAQ. This CDR3 region has 15 residues. With 5 bases clipped from V and 4 bases from J, the junction kept 3 bases outside the gene matches. The DNA of the CDR3 is TGTGCCAGCAGCCAGGACAGGGGGCTCACCGGGGAGCTGTTTTTT. It translates to CASSQDRGLTGELFF.

The V and J genes are TRBV27 and TRBJ2-1, with TRBD1 matching over 8 bases. The CDR3 contains 15 residues. J lost 1 base, V lost 2 bases, and 1 base had no gene match. The germline CDR1 and CDR2 sequences are MNHEY and SMNVEV (reference sequence). CDR3 loop: CASSLGTGSYNEQFF. The CDR3, as DNA: TGTGCCAGCAGTTTAGGGACAGGATCCTACAATGAGCAGTTCTTC.

The chain is built from TRBV2 and TRBJ1-6; possibly TRBD1 for D (6 bases). Germline CDR1 is SNHLY and CDR2 is FYNNEI. CDR3 length equals 13 residues. V lost 7 bases and J 11 bases, leaving 15 bases between the germline ends. CDR3 residues: CASKRGMGAPLHF. For the CDR3, the DNA is TGTGCCAGCAAGAGGGGGATGGGAGCACCCCTCCACTTT. Combining the CDR3 with reference TRBV2 and TRBJ1-6 gives the whole variable domain EPEVTQTPSHQVTQMGQEVILRCVPISNHLYFYWYRQILGQKVEFLVSFYNNEISEKSEIFDDQFSVERPDGSNFTLKIRSTKLEDSAMYFCASKRGMGAPLHFGNGTRLTVT.

The count of this clone is one. V usage is TRBV2 and J usage is TRBJ2-4; no firm D call. V lost 5 bases to trimming and J lost 6 bases, with 14 bases between them. The CDR3 consists of 14 residues. Germline-derived CDR1 and CDR2 are SNHLY and FYNNEI. CDR3 in DNA: TGTGCCAGCAGTCCAGGATGGCAGACAAACATTCAGTACTTC. This codes for CASSPGWQTNIQYF.

V is TRBV18 and J is TRBJ1-2, with D unresolved. Between the trimmed V and J ends, which lost 3 bases and 7 bases, there was a span of 18 bases. Germline values: CDR1 KGHSH, CDR2 LQKENI. The CDR3 is 15 residues long. CDR3 DNA sequence: TGTGCCAGCTCACCCCCTTCCCTGCAGGCAGTTGGCTACACCTTC. It codes for CASSPPSLQAVGYTF.

This clone was observed a handful of times. The V and J genes are TRBV3-1 (or the pseudogene TRBV3-2) and TRBJ1-1; D is perhaps TRBD1 (6 bases). V dropped 6 bases and J dropped 1 base, with 15 bases sitting between them. The CDR3 length is 15 residues. Germline lookup yields CDR1 LGHDT and CDR2 YNNKEL (reference sequence). The CDR3 nucleotides read TGTGCCAGCAGGCCACAGGGCAATAAGAACACTGAAGCTTTCTTT. Protein: CASRPQGNKNTEAFF.

The chain carries TRBV5-4 and TRBJ2-1; 9 nucleotides align to TRBD1. The trim removed 3 bases at V and 7 bases at J, leaving 8 bases unmatched. CDR1 is SGHNT, CDR2 YYREEE, per germline (reference sequence). The CDR3 contains 15 residues. The CDR3 protein is CASSSRGQGGNEQFF. The CDR3 nucleotides read TGTGCCAGCAGCTCGAGGGGACAGGGAGGGAATGAGCAGTTCTTC. Variable domain in full (rest from reference TRBV5-4 and TRBJ2-1): ETGVTQSPTHLIKTRGQQVTLRCSSQSGHNTVSWYQQALGQGPQFIFQYYREEENGRGNFPPRFSGLQFPNYSSELNVNALELDDSALYLCASSSRGQGGNEQFFGPGTRLTVL.

The gene calls are TRBV14 and TRBJ1-2; 8 bases are shared with TRBD1. The germline V gene encodes CDR1 SGHDN and CDR2 FVKESK. V was clipped by 4 bases and J by 2 bases; unmatched bases: 6. CDR3 length equals 15 residues. The CDR3 protein is CASSRQGSGNYGYTF. In nucleotides, the CDR3 is TGTGCCAGCAGCCGACAGGGGAGCGGGAACTATGGCTACACCTTC.

The rearrangement links TRBV27 to TRBJ2-5; no firm D call. The CDR3 has 13 residues. Trimming took 4 bases from V and 5 from J, leaving 11 bases between them. Germline V gene data show CDR1 as MNHEY and CDR2 as SMNVEV (reference sequence). CDR3 loop: CASSSSGWETQYF. CDR3 DNA sequence: TGTGCCAGCAGTTCATCCGGTTGGGAGACCCAGTACTTC.

The chain combines TRBV3-1 (or the pseudogene TRBV3-2) with TRBJ2-2, with 9 bases matching TRBD2. The CDR3 extends over 14 amino acids. Germline V gives CDR1 LGHDT, CDR2 YNNKEL (reference sequence). The V segment lost 8 bases and the J segment 0 bases; nucleotides outside the gene matches: 1. CDR3 protein: CASLAGPNTGELFF. CDR3 nucleotide sequence: TGTGCCAGCCTAGCGGGGCCGAACACCGGGGAGCTGTTTTTT.

For this clone: An end of the junction differs from the germline gene, which may be a read error. The chain couples TRBV6-6 to TRBJ2-7, with no clear D. The germline V gene encodes CDR1 MNHNY and CDR2 SVGAGI (reference sequence). CDR3 length: 12 residues. The CDR3 DNA follows: TGTGCCAGCAGTTACTCGCAGGAATCTTCGGACTTC. Its translation is CASSYSQESSDF.